These T cell receptor beta chains were read from a single sample in a study of blood T cells in healthy people across ages. TCRdb re-called the 5' RACE reads with MiXCR, one entry per CDR3 protein. The table lists some 1.4 million distinct CDR3 sequences, roughly 40% of them singletons. The source material was blood. The receptors here all came from a woman aged 18-29 years in good health. Both conserved end residues are part of each CDR3.

v_call	j_call	cdr3_aa
TRBV6-5	TRBJ1-1	CASSYSGPTVAEAFF
TRBV20-1	TRBJ1-2	CSARGSGEVYGYTF
TRBV4-1	TRBJ2-1	CASSQLPGLRTSGSCYNEQFF
TRBV25-1	TRBJ1-1	CASSRTGLTEAFF
TRBV5-8	TRBJ1-6	CASSYGQGINSPPHF
TRBV12-3/TRBV12-4	NA	CASSLFVGQGAYNEQYF
TRBV10-3	TRBJ2-7	CAISPEGTRGEQYF
TRBV7-6	TRBJ2-5	CASSYASSPQTQYF
TRBV20-1	TRBJ1-6	CSARLQGDSPLHF
TRBV29-1	TRBJ2-7	CSGLGGQGLYEQYF
TRBV7-2	TRBJ1-2	CASSRAGGLGYGYTF
TRBV15	TRBJ2-7	CATALGSSYEQYF
TRBV7-6	TRBJ2-7	CASSLSGGDSYEQYF
TRBV20-1	NA	CSASLGGPHEQYF
TRBV20-1	TRBJ1-6	CSAASIQQSSYNSPLHF
TRBV20-1	TRBJ1-5	CSVPSQGSNQPQHF
TRBV20-1	TRBJ2-1	CSARDELAVYNEQFF